This T cell receptor (beta chain) came from a study of response to subunit inactivated influenza vaccine. The V end lost 0 bases, the J end lost 4 bases, and 10 bases lay between the germline ends. Germline V gives CDR1 MGHRA, CDR2 YSYEKL. The CDR3 has 15 residues. Using its own MiXCR run on the RT-PCR reads, TCRdb lists one record per CDR3 protein. The data contain 530,000 or so distinct CDR3 sequences, about 25% of them singletons. The rearrangement joins TRBV4-1 to TRBJ1-3; D gene unclear. The sample here was CD4+ T cells sorted from PBMCs, taken less than 6 days after vaccination. The TCR comes from a man in his fifties who received an inactivated influenza vaccine. CDR3 sequence: CASSQEATVGNTIYF. In nucleotides, the CDR3 is TGCGCCAGCAGCCAAGAAGCGACGGTCGGAAACACCATATATTTT.